This T cell receptor beta chain was retrieved from a study of blood T cells in healthy people across ages. Study-wide context: Template switching caught about one barcoded beta molecule for each two T cells.

Each sample gave at least 6.5 million isolated PBMCs. Extraction yielded at least 6 micrograms of total RNA per sample. A second PCR, run for about 6 to 11 cycles, used a sample-barcoded 5' primer plus a J-beta primer mix. TCRdb recomputed calls from the 5' RACE reads with MiXCR, one row per CDR3 protein. The sample comprises roughly 1.5 million distinct CDR3 sequences, under 55% of which are singletons, and about 4% rests with the top ten. This CDR3 contains 14 residues. The junction had 3 bases not matched to a gene; V was cut back by 7 bases and J by 3 bases. Germline CDR1 is SQVTM and CDR2 is ANQGSEA.

The chain uses TRBV29-1 and TRBJ2-1; 13 bases are shared with TRBD2. The specimen sequenced was blood. This TCR came from a woman aged 18-29 years in good health. The CDR3 sequence is CSGTSGSFYNEQFF. CDR3 nucleotides: TGCAGCGGGACTAGCGGGAGTTTCTACAATGAGCAGTTCTTC.